One and the same sample provided the 6 T cell receptor beta chains below, sequenced in a study of blood T cell repertoires in COVID-19. The table came from immunoSEQ multiplex PCR; TCRdb's copy has only in-frame clones and leaves some out. The table lists approximately 260,000 clones, about 85% of them singletons. Sequencing was carried out using peripheral blood. The source is a man in his sixties who had recovered from COVID-19.

The chain recombines TRBV28 with TRBJ2-3; 8 nucleotides match TRBD2. V shed 7 bases and J 0 bases; nucleotides not matched to a gene: 6. The CDR3 runs to 15 residues. Germline CDR1 MDHEN, CDR2 SYDVKM. The CDR3 region has the DNA TGTGCCAGCACCTCCGGGGGGGCGAGCACAGATACGCAGTATTTT. Translating it yields CASTSGGASTDTQYF.

V is TRBV5-1 and J is TRBJ1-1, with a possible D match to TRBD1 (6 bases). The V end was cut by 4 bases, the J end by 4 bases, with 11 bases between. The CDR3 extends over 13 amino acids. Germline lookup yields CDR1 SGHRS and CDR2 YFSETQ. The CDR3 DNA reads as TGCGCCAGCAGCGCGACAGGCCCCACTGAAGCTTTCTTT. Its translation: CASSATGPTEAFF.

The chain couples TRBV2 to TRBJ1-2; tentative D call: TRBD1 (6 bases). The CDR3 spans 14 residues. V was trimmed by 7 bases and J by 1 base, leaving 13 bases between them. Germline assignment: CDR1 SNHLY and CDR2 FYNNEI. The CDR3 sequence is CASMNGQNNYGYTF. The CDR3 nucleotides are TGTGCCAGCATGAACGGACAGAATAACTATGGCTACACCTTC.

The chain links TRBV5-1 to TRBJ2-5, with D maybe TRBD2 (6 bases). CDR3 length: 14 residues. Germline-derived CDR1 and CDR2 are SGHRS and YFSETQ. V shed 0 bases and J shed 5 bases, with 11 bases lying between them. The CDR3 sequence: CASSLVAAGETQYF. The CDR3 nucleotides are TGCGCCAGCAGCTTGGTAGCGGCTGGGGAGACCCAGTACTTC.

This chain uses TRBV11-3 with TRBJ2-7; 7 positions match TRBD1. The CDR3 length is 15 residues. Germline V gene data show CDR1 as SGHNT and CDR2 as YENEEA. Unmatched junction bases numbered 6, after V lost 1 base and J lost 3 bases. CDR3 nucleotide sequence: TGTGCCAGCAGCTTAGTAACAGGGGCGCTCTACGAGCAGTACGTC. This translates into CASSLVTGALYEQYV.

V and J are TRBV10-1 and TRBJ2-2; 7 bases are a match to TRBD1. Germline V lookup: CDR1 WNHNN, CDR2 SYGVQD (reference sequence). Unmatched junction bases numbered 6, after V lost 2 bases and J lost 6 bases. The CDR3 covers 15 residues. The CDR3 DNA reads as TGCGCCAGCAGTGAGAAGAGGGGGCACCCCGGGGAGCTGTTTTTT. Its translation is CASSEKRGHPGELFF.